These 27 T cell receptor beta chains came from one sample sequenced in a study of blood T cell repertoires in COVID-19. The assay was immunoSEQ multiplex PCR, and TCRdb's table has in-frame clones only and misses some. The sample lists around 400,000 clones; roughly 87% were seen once. The material sequenced was PBMCs or T cells enriched from blood (not recorded which). All receptors come from a woman aged 45-59 years who had recovered from COVID-19.

The chain couples TRBV7-2 to TRBJ2-3; 7 nucleotides line up with TRBD2. Losses at the gene ends were 1 base for V and 2 bases for J; bases not matched to a gene: 9. Germline values: CDR1 SGHTA, CDR2 FQGNSA. This CDR3 spans 17 amino acids. Here the CDR3 reads CASSLVGVAGLTDTQYF. CDR3 in DNA: TGTGCCAGCAGCTTAGTGGGGGTAGCGGGCCTCACAGATACGCAGTATTTT. Drawing the rest from reference TRBV7-2 and TRBJ2-3, the complete variable domain is GAGVSQSPSNKVTEKGKDVELRCDPISGHTALYWYRQSLGQGLEFLIYFQGNSAPDKSGLPSDRFSAERTGGSVSTLTIQRTQQEDSAVYLCASSLVGVAGLTDTQYFGPGTRLTVL.

This clone was seen more than once but under ten times. The chain uses TRBV6-5 and TRBJ2-7, with 9 bases identical to TRBD1. The length of the CDR3 is 14 residues. Per the germline V gene, CDR1 is MNHEY and CDR2 is SVGAGI. After removal of 6 bases from V and 2 bases from J, the junction contained 5 bases not matched to a gene. The CDR3 region has the DNA TGTGCCAGCAGCCACCGGACAGGGGCCTACGAGCAGTACTTC. It yields the protein CASSHRTGAYEQYF.

This clone was seen a few times. The gene calls are TRBV15 and TRBJ1-2; TRBD1 matches 11 bases. CDR1 LNHNV and CDR2 YYDKDF come from the germline V gene (reference sequence). V lost 3 bases and J lost 4; bases outside the gene matches: 4. The CDR3 consists of 15 residues. This CDR3 reads CATSRAGTGGYGYTF. CDR3 coding DNA: TGTGCCACCAGCAGGGCGGGGACAGGGGGCTATGGCTACACCTTC. The full variable domain, completed using reference TRBV15 and TRBJ1-2, is DAMVIQNPRYQVTQFGKPVTLSCSQTLNHNVMYWYQQKSSQAPKLLFHYYDKDFNNEADTPDNFQSRRPNTSFCFLDIRSPGLGDTAMYLCATSRAGTGGYGYTFGSGTRLTVV.

The chain is built from TRBV5-1 and TRBJ1-1; 7 nucleotides match TRBD1. This CDR3 is built from 14 residues. Trimming took 4 bases from V and 4 from J; bases not matched to a gene: 7. The germline CDR1 and CDR2 sequences are SGHRS and YFSETQ. The CDR3 nucleotides read TGCGCCAGCAGCATGACAGGGTCCGGCACTGAAGCTTTCTTT. It yields the protein CASSMTGSGTEAFF.

CDR3 loop: CASSTQNTEAFF. The CDR3 nucleotides are TGTGCCAGTAGTACCCAAAACACTGAAGCTTTCTTT. The chain has TRBV19 and TRBJ1-1; no definite D call. The V end lost 4 bases, the J end lost 2 bases, and 5 bases lay between the germline ends. There are 12 residues in the CDR3. CDR1 is LNHDA and CDR2 is SQIVND in the germline V gene (reference sequence).

The rearrangement uses TRBV5-1 and TRBJ2-6; possible D gene TRBD2, 5 bases. This CDR3 is 18 amino acids long. The V gene lost 4 bases and the J gene lost 2 bases, with 19 bases spanning the gap. Germline lookup yields CDR1 SGHRS and CDR2 YFSETQ. For the CDR3, the DNA is TGCGCCAGCAGCCCGTGGGAGATGAACGGAGCTGGGGCCAACGTCCTGACTTTC. It yields the protein CASSPWEMNGAGANVLTF.

The chain recombines TRBV19 with TRBJ1-2, with D unclear. The germline V and J ends were trimmed by 3 bases and 8 bases, with 16 bases remaining between them. CDR3 length equals 14 residues. CDR1 LNHDA and CDR2 SQIVND come from the germline V gene (reference sequence). The CDR3 coding sequence is TGTGCCAGTAGTATGGCTCTTCCGGGAGTCGGCTACACCTTC. Its protein product is CASSMALPGVGYTF.

This chain uses TRBV4-1 with TRBJ1-1, with TRBD1 matching over 10 bases. Germline CDR1 reads MGHRA; CDR2 reads YSYEKL. V shed 5 bases, J shed 3 bases, and the junction held 3 bases outside the gene matches. The CDR3 runs to 14 residues. Written as DNA, the CDR3 is TGCGCCAGCAGCACAGGACAGGGGGACACTGAAGCTTTCTTT. Protein sequence: CASSTGQGDTEAFF.

V and J are TRBV5-6 and TRBJ1-4; unclear D gene. The CDR3 runs 13 residues. Germline assignment: CDR1 SGHDT and CDR2 YYEEEE. The V end was cut by 0 bases, the J end by 4 bases, with 4 bases between. In DNA form, the CDR3 reads TGTGCCAGCAGCTTGGTGCGTAATGAAAAACTGTTTTTT. Its protein is CASSLVRNEKLFF.

V gene TRBV7-8 combines with J gene TRBJ1-1, with 8 bases aligning to TRBD1. In germline, CDR1 is SGHVS, CDR2 FQNEAQ. V gave up 5 bases and J gave up 4 bases; unmatched junction bases: 6. The CDR3 is 14 residues long. The CDR3 region has the DNA TGTGCCAGCAGCGTCGGACAGGGCGGCACTGAAGCTTTCTTT. Translating gives CASSVGQGGTEAFF.

This clone was found a few times. The rearrangement joins TRBV11-2 to TRBJ1-3, with TRBD1 matching 8 bases. Germline lookup yields CDR1 SGHAT and CDR2 FQNNGV. V dropped 5 bases and J dropped 0; count of bases not matched to a gene: 6. The CDR3 sequence is 16 residues long. The CDR3: CASSRDRGYSGNTIYF. CDR3 nucleotide sequence: TGTGCCAGCAGCAGAGACAGGGGCTACTCTGGAAACACCATATATTTT.

The chain joins TRBV2 to TRBJ2-2; no definite D call. Germline CDR1 SNHLY, CDR2 FYNNEI. The V end lost 0 bases, the J end lost 1 base, and 6 bases lay between the germline ends. CDR3 length: 15 amino acids. The CDR3 is CASSEALRNTGELFF. The CDR3 nucleotides are TGTGCCAGCAGTGAAGCGCTCAGGAACACCGGGGAGCTGTTTTTT.

In its sample, this clone was seen once. The chain employs TRBV7-9 and TRBJ2-1, with TRBD1 as a possible D gene (6 bases). Trimming pared 8 bases from V and 3 bases from J, leaving 17 bases between. Germline V gene data show CDR1 as SEHNR and CDR2 as FQNEAQ (reference sequence). This CDR3 comprises 15 residues. CDR3 sequence reads: CASLPTGGIYNEQFF. In DNA, the CDR3 is TGTGCCAGCTTACCGACAGGAGGCATCTACAATGAGCAGTTCTTC.

The chain uses TRBV6-2 or TRBV6-3 and TRBJ2-7, with 13 nucleotides matching TRBD2. The CDR3 sequence is 16 residues long. Germline V gene sequence: CDR1 MNHEY, CDR2 SVGEGT. V lost 0 bases to trimming and J lost 7 bases; unmatched junction nucleotides: 6. The CDR3 bases are TGTGCCAGCAGTTACTCTGGACTAGCGGGAGTTAGTGAGCAGTACTTC. Translating gives CASSYSGLAGVSEQYF.

This chain links TRBV25-1 with TRBJ2-2; 7 bases are shared with TRBD2. Germline V gene sequence: CDR1 MGHDK, CDR2 SYGVNS. V shed 11 bases and J 0 bases; nucleotides not matched to a gene: 12. The CDR3 has 16 amino acids. The CDR3 reads CAVRPGLQTNTGELFF. CDR3 sequence (DNA): TGTGCCGTCCGCCCGGGACTACAAACGAACACCGGGGAGCTGTTTTTT.

This chain links TRBV25-1 with TRBJ2-3; 8 nucleotides agree with TRBD2. The germline V gene encodes CDR1 MGHDK and CDR2 SYGVNS. CDR3 length: 14 amino acids. The CDR3 nucleotides read TGTGCTACGGATCGGGGGGGCTCCACAGATACGCAGTATTTT. It specifies CATDRGGSTDTQYF.

This sequence joins TRBV11-3 and TRBJ1-1; tentative D call: TRBD1 (6 bases). Trimming took off 4 bases at V and 2 bases at J, with 8 bases between the two ends. The CDR3 totals 13 residues. CDR1 and CDR2 (germline): SGHNT, YENEEA. CDR3 amino acids: CASSSDRNTEAFF. The CDR3 DNA is TGTGCCAGCAGCTCGGACAGAAACACTGAAGCTTTCTTT.

The rearrangement links TRBV6-2 or TRBV6-3 to TRBJ1-2; TRBD1 is a possible D gene (6 bases). Trimming shortened V by 3 bases and J by 4 bases, and 21 bases separated the two germline ends. The CDR3 is 17 residues long. Germline CDR1 MNHEY, CDR2 SVGEGT. DNA of the CDR3: TGTGCCAGCAGTTATTTGGCGGGGGCGCAGCGTAGCTATGGCTACACCTTC. Translated: CASSYLAGAQRSYGYTF.

The chain is built from TRBV5-4 and TRBJ2-3, with D possibly matching TRBD1 (6 bases). This CDR3 has 13 residues. Germline V gene sequence: CDR1 SGHNT, CDR2 YYREEE (reference sequence). With 4 bases removed from V and 1 base from J, the gap between germline ends came to 7 bases. The CDR3 DNA follows: TGTGCCAGCAGCAGGACAGGCACAGATACGCAGTATTTT. As protein: CASSRTGTDTQYF.

This chain uses TRBV2 with TRBJ1-5; possible D gene TRBD1, 6 bases. The CDR3 consists of 15 residues. V lost 4 bases to trimming and J lost 6 bases, with 16 bases between them. The V gene's germline CDR1 is SNHLY and CDR2 FYNNEI. The CDR3: CASSGRVSGAQPQHF. CDR3 sequence (DNA): TGTGCCAGCAGTGGGCGGGTTTCAGGGGCTCAGCCCCAGCATTTT.

The V gene is TRBV4-2, the J gene TRBJ1-2; 12 bases match TRBD1. The CDR3 contains 15 residues. Germline CDR1 reads LGHNA; CDR2 reads YNFKEQ. V was clipped by 1 base and J by 8 bases; unmatched bases: 5. The CDR3 DNA reads as TGTGCCAGCAGCCAAGGGGGACAGGGGGCGCCGGGCTACACCTTC. Protein: CASSQGGQGAPGYTF.

This clone came up once. This chain connects TRBV27 to TRBJ1-1; 10 nucleotides agree with TRBD1. Germline assignment: CDR1 MNHEY and CDR2 SMNVEV (reference sequence). The CDR3 spans 17 residues. V trimming: 1 base; J trimming: 4 bases; junction bases outside the gene matches: 9. CDR3 sequence reads: CASSLWSPGQGGTEAFF. In nucleotides, the CDR3 is TGTGCCAGCAGTTTATGGTCCCCCGGACAGGGGGGCACTGAAGCTTTCTTT.

This rearrangement joins TRBV19 to TRBJ2-5, with D perhaps TRBD2 (6 bases). The CDR3 consists of 13 residues. Germline V gene sequence: CDR1 LNHDA, CDR2 SQIVND (reference sequence). Trimming cost V 4 bases and J 10 bases, with 16 bases left between them. Here the CDR3 reads CASSKGLAADQYF. The CDR3 DNA sequence: TGTGCCAGTAGTAAGGGACTGGCGGCGGACCAGTACTTC.

The gene calls are TRBV27 and TRBJ1-6; D perhaps matches TRBD1 (6 bases). Trimming shortened V by 6 bases and J by 0 bases, and 15 bases separated the two germline ends. The CDR3 runs to 17 residues. The germline CDR1 and CDR2 sequences are MNHEY and SMNVEV (reference sequence). The CDR3 here is CASSSRGGSSYNSPLHF. Written as DNA, the CDR3 is TGTGCCAGCAGCTCTAGGGGGGGAAGCTCCTATAATTCACCCCTCCACTTT.

The V gene is TRBV3-1 (or the pseudogene TRBV3-2), the J gene TRBJ1-2; TRBD1 aligns across 7 bases. The J segment lost 4 bases and the V segment lost 7 bases, leaving 3 bases of the junction unmatched. CDR1 and CDR2 (germline): LGHDT, YNNKEL (reference sequence). The CDR3 totals 12 residues. CDR3 coding DNA: TGTGCCAGCAAAGCAGGGGGCTATGGCTACACCTTC. This gives the protein CASKAGGYGYTF.

A single count supports this clone. This sequence joins TRBV4-2 and TRBJ2-7; TRBD1 aligns across 8 bases. Germline V lookup: CDR1 LGHNA, CDR2 YNFKEQ. The CDR3 sequence is 16 residues long. The junction had 11 bases not matched to a gene; V was cut back by 3 bases and J by 4 bases. Here the CDR3 DNA reads TGTGCCAGCAGCCATGAATGGAGTTACAGGGGGTACGAGCAGTACTTC. This gives the protein CASSHEWSYRGYEQYF.

The chain has TRBV5-4 and TRBJ1-1; a possible D gene is TRBD1 (5 bases). Looked up from germline, CDR1 is SGHNT and CDR2 is YYREEE (reference sequence). The length of the CDR3 is 14 residues. Between the trimmed V and J ends, which lost 5 bases and 1 base, there was a span of 12 bases. The CDR3 sequence: CASRPDTGNTEAFF. In DNA, the CDR3 is TGTGCCAGCAGGCCTGACACAGGGAACACTGAAGCTTTCTTT.